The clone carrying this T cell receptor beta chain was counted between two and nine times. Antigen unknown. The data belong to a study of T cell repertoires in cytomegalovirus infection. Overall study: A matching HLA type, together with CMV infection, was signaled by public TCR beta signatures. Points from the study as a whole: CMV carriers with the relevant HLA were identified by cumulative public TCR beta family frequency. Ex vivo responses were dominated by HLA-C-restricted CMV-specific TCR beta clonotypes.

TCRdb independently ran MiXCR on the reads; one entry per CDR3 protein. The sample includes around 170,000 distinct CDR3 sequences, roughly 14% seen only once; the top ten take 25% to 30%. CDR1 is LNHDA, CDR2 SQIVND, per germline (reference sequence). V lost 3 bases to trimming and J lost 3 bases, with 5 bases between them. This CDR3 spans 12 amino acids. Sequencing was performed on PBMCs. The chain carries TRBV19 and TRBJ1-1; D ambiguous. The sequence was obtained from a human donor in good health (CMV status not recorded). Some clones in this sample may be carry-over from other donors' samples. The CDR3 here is CASSIGYTEAFF. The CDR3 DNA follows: TGTGCCAGTAGTATCGGGTACACTGAAGCTTTCTTT.